This TCR beta chain was retrieved from a study of radiation and T cells in renal cell carcinoma. TCRdb keeps only in-frame clones here, not all; method: immunoSEQ multiplex PCR. The sample carries 150,000 or so clones, around four fifths recorded once. In germline, CDR1 is MNHNY, CDR2 SVGAGI (reference sequence). The junction had 10 bases not matched to a gene; V was cut back by 6 bases and J by 7 bases. The CDR3 totals 14 residues. The time point: baseline pretreatment blood. Treatment meaning: 15 Gy SBRT to primary tumor, nephrectomy 4 weeks later. This receptor was taken from a woman aged 50 to 60 with renal cell carcinoma. The chain is built from TRBV6-6 and TRBJ2-7; 9 bases agree with TRBD2. Sequenced here: blood, sampled from a patient whose treatment included radiotherapy and nephrectomy. The CDR3 DNA reads as TGTGCCAGCAGGGCTAAGGGCGGGGGGGGAGAGCAGTACTTC. Protein sequence: CASRAKGGGGEQYF.